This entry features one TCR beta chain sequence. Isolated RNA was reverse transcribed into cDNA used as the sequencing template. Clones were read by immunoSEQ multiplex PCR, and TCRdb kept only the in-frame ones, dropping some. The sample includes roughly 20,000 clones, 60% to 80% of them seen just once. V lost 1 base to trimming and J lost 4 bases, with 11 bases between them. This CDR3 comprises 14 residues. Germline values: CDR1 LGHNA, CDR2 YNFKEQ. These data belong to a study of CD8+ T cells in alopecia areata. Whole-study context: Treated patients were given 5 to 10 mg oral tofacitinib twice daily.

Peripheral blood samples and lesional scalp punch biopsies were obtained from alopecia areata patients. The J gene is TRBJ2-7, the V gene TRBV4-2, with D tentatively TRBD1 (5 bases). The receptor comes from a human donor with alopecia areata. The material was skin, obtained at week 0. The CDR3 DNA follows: TGTGCCAGCAGCCAAGTTGGCAGGGATTACGAGCAGTACTTC. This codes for CASSQVGRDYEQYF.